This T cell receptor beta chain emerged from a study of T-cell reconstitution after alpha-beta-depleted transplantation in children. Unique molecular identifiers were built into the TCRbeta library. TCRdb re-derived calls from the PCR reads in MiXCR, one entry per CDR3 protein. The sample holds 700,000 or so distinct CDR3 sequences; about an eighth are singletons and the top ten take 0.79%. This clonotype was seen ten or more times. Its target is unknown. General study results and limits: Some patients' high day-60 TCRbeta diversity was attributed to recipient cells surviving conditioning. It was newly produced T cells that mostly accounted for T-cell counts and diversity one year after transplant. Several hundred rapidly expanded clones from non-depleted graft cells reportedly supplied alpha-beta T cells about two months post-transplant.

Per germline, CDR1 SGHRS and CDR2 YFSETQ. The V end lost 2 bases, the J end lost 5 bases, and 20 bases lay between the germline ends. The CDR3 loop spans 16 amino acids. The TCR comes from a girl aged 2-15 years with congenital amegakaryocytic thrombocytopenia, due to receive a stem cell transplant. This chain uses TRBV5-1 with TRBJ2-7; D gene unclear. This sample comprised PBMCs, obtained before TCRalphabeta/CD19-depleted stem cell transplant. CDR3 residues: CASSFPTDQSLHEQYF. DNA for the CDR3: TGCGCCAGCAGCTTTCCAACAGACCAAAGCCTCCACGAGCAGTACTTC.